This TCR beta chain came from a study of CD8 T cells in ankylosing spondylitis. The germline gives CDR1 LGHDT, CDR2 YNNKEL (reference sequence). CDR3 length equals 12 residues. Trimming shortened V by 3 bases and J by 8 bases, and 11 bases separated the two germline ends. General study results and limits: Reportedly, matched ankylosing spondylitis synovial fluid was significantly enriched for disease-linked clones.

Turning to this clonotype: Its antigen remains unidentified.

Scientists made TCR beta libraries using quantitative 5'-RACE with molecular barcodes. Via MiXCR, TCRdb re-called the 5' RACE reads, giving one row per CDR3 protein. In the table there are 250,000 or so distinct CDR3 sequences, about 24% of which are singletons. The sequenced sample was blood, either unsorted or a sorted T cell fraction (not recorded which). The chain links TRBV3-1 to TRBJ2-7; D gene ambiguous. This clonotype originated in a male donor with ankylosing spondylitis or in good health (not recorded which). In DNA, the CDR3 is TGTGCCAGCAGCCAGGCCGGCCGACAGCAGTACTTC. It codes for CASSQAGRQQYF.